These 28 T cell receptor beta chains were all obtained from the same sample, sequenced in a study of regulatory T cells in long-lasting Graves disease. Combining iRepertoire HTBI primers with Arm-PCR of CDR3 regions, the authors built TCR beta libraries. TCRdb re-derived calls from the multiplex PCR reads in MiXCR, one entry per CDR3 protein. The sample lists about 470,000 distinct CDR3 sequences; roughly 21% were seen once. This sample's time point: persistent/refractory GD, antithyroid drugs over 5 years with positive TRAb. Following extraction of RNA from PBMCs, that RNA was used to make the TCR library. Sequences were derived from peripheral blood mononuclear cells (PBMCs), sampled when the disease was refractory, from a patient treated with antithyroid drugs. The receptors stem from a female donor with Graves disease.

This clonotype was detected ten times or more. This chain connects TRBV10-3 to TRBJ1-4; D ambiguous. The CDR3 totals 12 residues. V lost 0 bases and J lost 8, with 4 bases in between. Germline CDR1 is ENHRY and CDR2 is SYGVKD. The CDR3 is CAISESREKLFF. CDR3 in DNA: TGTGCCATCAGTGAGTCGAGGGAAAAACTGTTTTTT.

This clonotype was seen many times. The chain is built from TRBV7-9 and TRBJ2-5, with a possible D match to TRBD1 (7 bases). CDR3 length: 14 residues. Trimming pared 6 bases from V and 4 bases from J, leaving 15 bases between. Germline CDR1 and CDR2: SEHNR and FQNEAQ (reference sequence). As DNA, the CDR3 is TGTGCCAGCAGTACGGAGGGGGCGGGAGAGACCCAGTACTTC. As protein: CASSTEGAGETQYF.

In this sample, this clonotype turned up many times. CDR3 coding DNA: TGTGCCAGCAGTTTCGTGCGGGACAGCGGCTTTAACTATGGCTACACCTTC. This gives the protein CASSFVRDSGFNYGYTF. The chain employs TRBV12-3 or TRBV12-4 and TRBJ1-2; 7 bases are a match to TRBD1. The CDR3 runs to 17 residues. V was pared by 3 bases and J by 1 base, with 11 bases of the junction left unmatched.

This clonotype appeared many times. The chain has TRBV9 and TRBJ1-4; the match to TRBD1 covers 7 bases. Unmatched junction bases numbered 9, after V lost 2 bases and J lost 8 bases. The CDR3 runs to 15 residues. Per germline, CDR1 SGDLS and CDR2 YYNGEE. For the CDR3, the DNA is TGTGCCAGCAGCGTCCAACAGGGGATAGGGGAAAAACTGTTTTTT. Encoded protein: CASSVQQGIGEKLFF.

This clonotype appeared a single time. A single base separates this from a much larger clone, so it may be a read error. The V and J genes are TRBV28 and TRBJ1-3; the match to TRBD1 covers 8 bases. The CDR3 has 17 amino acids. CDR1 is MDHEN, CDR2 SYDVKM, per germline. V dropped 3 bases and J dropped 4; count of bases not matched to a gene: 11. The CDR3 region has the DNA TGTGCCAGCAGTTTGCACCGGACAGGGCCGCCCGGAAACACCATATATTTT. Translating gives CASSLHRTGPPGNTIYF.

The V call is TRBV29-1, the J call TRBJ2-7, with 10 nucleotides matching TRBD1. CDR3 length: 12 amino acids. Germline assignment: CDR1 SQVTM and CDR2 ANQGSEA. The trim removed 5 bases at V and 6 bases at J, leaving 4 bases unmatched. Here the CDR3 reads CSVTGTGAEQYF. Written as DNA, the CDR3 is TGCAGCGTTACCGGGACAGGGGCCGAGCAGTACTTC.

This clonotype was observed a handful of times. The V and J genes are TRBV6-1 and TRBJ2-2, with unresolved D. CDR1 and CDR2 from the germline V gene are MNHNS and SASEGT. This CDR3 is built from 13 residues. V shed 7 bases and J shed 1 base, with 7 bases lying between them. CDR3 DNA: TGTGCCAGCACTTTAGGGAACACCGGGGAGCTGTTTTTT. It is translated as CASTLGNTGELFF.

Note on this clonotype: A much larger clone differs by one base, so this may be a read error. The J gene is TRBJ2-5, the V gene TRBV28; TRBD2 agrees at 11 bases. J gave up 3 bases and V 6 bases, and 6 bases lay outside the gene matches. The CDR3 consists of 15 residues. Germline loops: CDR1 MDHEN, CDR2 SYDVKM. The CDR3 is CASSPETSGKETQYF. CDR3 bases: TGTGCCAGCAGCCCGGAGACTAGCGGGAAAGAGACCCAGTACTTC.

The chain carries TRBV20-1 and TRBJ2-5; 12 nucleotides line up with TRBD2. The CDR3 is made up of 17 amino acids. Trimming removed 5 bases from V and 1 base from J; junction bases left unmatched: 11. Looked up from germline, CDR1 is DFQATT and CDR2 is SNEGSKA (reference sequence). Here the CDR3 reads CSAPRLAGVVGQETQYF. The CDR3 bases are TGCAGTGCTCCTCGACTAGCGGGAGTCGTGGGCCAAGAGACCCAGTACTTC.

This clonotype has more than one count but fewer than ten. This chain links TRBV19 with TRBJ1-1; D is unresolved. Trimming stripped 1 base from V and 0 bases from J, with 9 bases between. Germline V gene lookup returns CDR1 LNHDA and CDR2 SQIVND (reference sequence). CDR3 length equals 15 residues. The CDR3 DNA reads TGTGCCAGTAGTATAGCTGGTATCATGAACACTGAAGCTTTCTTT. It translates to CASSIAGIMNTEAFF.

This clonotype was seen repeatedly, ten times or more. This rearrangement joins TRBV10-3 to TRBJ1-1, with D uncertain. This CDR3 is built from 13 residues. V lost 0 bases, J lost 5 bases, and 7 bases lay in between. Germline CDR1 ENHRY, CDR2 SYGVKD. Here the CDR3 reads CAISESVRTEAFF. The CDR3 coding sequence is TGTGCCATCAGTGAGTCTGTAAGAACTGAAGCTTTCTTT.

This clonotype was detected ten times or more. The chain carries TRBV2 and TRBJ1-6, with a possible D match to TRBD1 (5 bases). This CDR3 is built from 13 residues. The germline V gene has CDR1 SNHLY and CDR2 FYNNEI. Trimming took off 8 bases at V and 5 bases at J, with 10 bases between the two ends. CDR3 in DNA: TGTGCCAGCCCGAAGGGGAATAATTCACCCCTCCACTTT. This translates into CASPKGNNSPLHF.

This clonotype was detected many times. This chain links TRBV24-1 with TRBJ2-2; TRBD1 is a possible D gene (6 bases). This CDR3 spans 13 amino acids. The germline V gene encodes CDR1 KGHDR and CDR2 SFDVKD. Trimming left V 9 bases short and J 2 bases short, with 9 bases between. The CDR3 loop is CATSGHNTGELFF. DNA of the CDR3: TGTGCCACCTCGGGACACAACACCGGGGAGCTGTTTTTT.

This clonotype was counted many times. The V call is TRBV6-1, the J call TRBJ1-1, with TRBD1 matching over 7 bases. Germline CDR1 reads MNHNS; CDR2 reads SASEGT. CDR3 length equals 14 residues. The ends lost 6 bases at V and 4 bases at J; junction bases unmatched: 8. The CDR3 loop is CASRSTGDGTEAFF. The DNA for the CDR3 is TGTGCCAGCAGGTCAACAGGGGACGGCACTGAAGCTTTCTTT.

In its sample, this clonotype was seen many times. CDR3 loop: CASSKIGENTEAFF. CDR3 nucleotides: TGTGCCAGCAGCAAGATCGGGGAGAACACTGAAGCTTTCTTT. This chain connects TRBV28 to TRBJ1-1; D call uncertain. Deletions cut 6 bases from V and 1 base from J, with 12 bases between. The CDR3 sequence is 14 residues long. The germline CDR1 and CDR2 sequences are MDHEN and SYDVKM.

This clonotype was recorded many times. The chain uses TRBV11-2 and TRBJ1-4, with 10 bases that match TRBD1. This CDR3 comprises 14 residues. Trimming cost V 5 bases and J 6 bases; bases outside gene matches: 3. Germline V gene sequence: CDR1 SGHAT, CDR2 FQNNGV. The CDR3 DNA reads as TGTGCCAGCAGCCGACAGGGGGCGGATGAAAAACTGTTTTTT. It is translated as CASSRQGADEKLFF.

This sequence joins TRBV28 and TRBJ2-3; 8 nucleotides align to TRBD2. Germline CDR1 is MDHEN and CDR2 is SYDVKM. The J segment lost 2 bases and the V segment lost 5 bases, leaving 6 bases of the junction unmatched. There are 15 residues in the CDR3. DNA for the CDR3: TGTGCCAGCAGTCCCTCAGCGGGAGACACAGATACGCAGTATTTT. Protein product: CASSPSAGDTDTQYF.

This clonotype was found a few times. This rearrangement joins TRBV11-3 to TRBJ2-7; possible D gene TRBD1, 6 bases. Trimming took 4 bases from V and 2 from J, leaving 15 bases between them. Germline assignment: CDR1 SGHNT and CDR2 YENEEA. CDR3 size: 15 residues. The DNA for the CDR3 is TGTGCCAGCAGCTACCAACAGGGACCCCCCTACGAGCAGTACTTC. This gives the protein CASSYQQGPPYEQYF.

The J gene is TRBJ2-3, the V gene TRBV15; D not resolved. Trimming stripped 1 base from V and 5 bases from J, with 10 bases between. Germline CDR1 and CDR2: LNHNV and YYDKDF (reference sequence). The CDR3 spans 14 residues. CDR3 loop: CATSRGISEDTQYF. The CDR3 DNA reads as TGTGCCACCAGCAGAGGTATTTCGGAAGATACGCAGTATTTT.

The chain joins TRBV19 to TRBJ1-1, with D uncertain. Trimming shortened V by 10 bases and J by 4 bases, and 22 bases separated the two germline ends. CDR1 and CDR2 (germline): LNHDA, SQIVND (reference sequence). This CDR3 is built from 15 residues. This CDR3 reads CATTWGSELTTEAFF. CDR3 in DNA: TGTGCCACTACCTGGGGTTCTGAATTGACCACTGAAGCTTTCTTT. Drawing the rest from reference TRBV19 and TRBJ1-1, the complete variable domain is DGGITQSPKYLFRKEGQNVTLSCEQNLNHDAMYWYRQDPGQGLRLIYYSQIVNDFQKGDIAEGYSVSREKKESFPLTVTSAQKNPTAFYLCATTWGSELTTEAFFGQGTRLTVV.

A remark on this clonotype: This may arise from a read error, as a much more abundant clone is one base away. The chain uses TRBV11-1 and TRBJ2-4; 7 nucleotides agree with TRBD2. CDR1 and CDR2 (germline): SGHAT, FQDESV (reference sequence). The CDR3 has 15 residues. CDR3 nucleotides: TGTGTCAGCAGCTTCGCGGGGGTGAGGAATAACATTCAGTACTTC. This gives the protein CVSSFAGVRNNIQYF.

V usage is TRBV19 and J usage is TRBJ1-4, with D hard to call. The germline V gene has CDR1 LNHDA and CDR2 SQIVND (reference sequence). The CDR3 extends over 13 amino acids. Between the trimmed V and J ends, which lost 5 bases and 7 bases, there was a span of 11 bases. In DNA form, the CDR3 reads TGTGCCAGTAGTTTGCGGGCCAGTGAAAAACTGTTTTTT. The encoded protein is CASSLRASEKLFF. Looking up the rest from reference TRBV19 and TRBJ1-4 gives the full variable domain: DGGITQSPKYLFRKEGQNVTLSCEQNLNHDAMYWYRQDPGQGLRLIYYSQIVNDFQKGDIAEGYSVSREKKESFPLTVTSAQKNPTAFYLCASSLRASEKLFFGSGTQLSVL.

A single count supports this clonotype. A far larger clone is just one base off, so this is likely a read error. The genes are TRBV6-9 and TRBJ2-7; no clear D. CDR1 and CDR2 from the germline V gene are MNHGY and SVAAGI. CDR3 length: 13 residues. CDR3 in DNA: TGTACCAGCAGTTACGAAAGGGACTACGAGCAGTACTTC. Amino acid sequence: CTSSYERDYEQYF.

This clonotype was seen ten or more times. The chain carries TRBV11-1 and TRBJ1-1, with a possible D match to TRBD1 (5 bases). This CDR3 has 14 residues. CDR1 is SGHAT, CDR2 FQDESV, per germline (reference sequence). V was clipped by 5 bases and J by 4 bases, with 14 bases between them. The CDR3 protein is CASSVRDFVTEAFF. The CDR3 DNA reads TGTGCCAGCAGCGTCAGGGATTTTGTCACTGAAGCTTTCTTT.

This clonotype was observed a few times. CDR3 residues: CSVVMRGNEKLFF. The CDR3 DNA sequence: TGCAGCGTTGTTATGAGGGGAAATGAAAAACTGTTTTTT. The J gene is TRBJ1-4, the V gene TRBV29-1, with a tentative D call TRBD1 (5 bases). The CDR3 runs 13 residues. Germline CDR1 reads SQVTM; CDR2 reads ANQGSEA. The V and J ends lost 4 bases and 5 bases respectively, with 11 bases between them.

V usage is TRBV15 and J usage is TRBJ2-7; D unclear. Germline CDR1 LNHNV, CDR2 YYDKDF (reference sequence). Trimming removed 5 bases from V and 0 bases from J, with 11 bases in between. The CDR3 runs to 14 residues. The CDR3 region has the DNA TGTGCCACCAGCCAAGGGTACAGCTCCTACGAGCAGTACTTC. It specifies CATSQGYSSYEQYF.

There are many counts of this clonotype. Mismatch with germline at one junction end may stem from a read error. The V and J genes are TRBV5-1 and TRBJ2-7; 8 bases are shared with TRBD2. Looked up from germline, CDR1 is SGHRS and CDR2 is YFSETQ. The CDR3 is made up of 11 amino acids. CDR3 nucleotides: TGTGCCAGCAGCGGGGGCTACGAGCAGTACTTC. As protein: CASSGGYEQYF.

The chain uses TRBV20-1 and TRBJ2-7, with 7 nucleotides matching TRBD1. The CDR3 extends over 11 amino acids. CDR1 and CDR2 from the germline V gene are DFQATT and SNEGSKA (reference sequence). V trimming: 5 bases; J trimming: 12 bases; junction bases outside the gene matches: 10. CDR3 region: CSAVGRDSLYF. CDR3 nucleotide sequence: TGCAGTGCTGTGGGTCGGGACAGTCTGTACTTC.